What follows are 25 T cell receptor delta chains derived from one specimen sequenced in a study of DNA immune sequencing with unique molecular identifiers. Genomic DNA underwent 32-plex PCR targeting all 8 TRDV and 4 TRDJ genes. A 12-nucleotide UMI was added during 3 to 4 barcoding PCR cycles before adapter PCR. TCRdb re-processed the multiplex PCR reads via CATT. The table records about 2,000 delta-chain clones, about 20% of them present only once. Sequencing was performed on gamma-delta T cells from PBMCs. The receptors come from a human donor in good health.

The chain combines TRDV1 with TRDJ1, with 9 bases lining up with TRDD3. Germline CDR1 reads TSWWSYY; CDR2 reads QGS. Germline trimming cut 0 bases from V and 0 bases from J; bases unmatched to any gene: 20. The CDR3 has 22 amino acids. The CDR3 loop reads CALGELGLRDYWGTHYTDKLIF. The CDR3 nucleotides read TGTGCTCTTGGGGAACTAGGCCTACGCGACTACTGGGGGACCCACTACACCGATAAACTCATCTTT.

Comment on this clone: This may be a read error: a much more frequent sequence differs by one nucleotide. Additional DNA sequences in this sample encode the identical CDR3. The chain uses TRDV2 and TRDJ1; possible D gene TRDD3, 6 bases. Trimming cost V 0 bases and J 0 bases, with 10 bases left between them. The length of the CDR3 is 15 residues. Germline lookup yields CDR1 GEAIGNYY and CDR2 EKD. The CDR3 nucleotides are TGTGCCTGTGACACCTGGGGATCTTACACCGATAAACTCATCTTT. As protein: CACDTWGSYTDKLIF.

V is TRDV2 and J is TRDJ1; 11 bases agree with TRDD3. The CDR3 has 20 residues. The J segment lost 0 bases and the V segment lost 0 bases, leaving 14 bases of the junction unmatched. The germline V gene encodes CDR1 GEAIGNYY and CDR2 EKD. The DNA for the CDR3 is TGTGCCTGTGACACCGTTCCACCCTGGGGGATACTTAGGAACACCGATAAACTCATCTTT. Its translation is CACDTVPPWGILRNTDKLIF.

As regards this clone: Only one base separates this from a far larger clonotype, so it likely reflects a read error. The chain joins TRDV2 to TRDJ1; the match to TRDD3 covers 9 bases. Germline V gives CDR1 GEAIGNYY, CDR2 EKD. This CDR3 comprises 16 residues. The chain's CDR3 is CACDGLLGEGTDKPIF. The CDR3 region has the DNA TGTGCCTGTGACGGACTACTGGGGGAAGGCACCGATAAACCCATCTTT.

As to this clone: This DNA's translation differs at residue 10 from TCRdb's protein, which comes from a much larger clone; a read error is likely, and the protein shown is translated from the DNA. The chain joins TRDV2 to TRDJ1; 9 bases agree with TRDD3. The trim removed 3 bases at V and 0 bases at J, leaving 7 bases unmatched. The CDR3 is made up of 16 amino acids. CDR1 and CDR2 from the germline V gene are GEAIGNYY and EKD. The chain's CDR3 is CACDGLLGEDTDKLIF. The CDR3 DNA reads TGTGCCTGTGACGGACTACTGGGGGAAGACACCGATAAACTCATCTTT.

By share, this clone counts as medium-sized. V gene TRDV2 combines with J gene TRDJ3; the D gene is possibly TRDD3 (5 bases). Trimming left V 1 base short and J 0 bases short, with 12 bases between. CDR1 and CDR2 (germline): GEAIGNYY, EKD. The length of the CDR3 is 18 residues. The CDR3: CACDTPLESSWDTRQMFF. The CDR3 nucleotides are TGTGCCTGTGACACTCCACTGGAAAGCTCCTGGGACACCCGACAGATGTTTTTC.

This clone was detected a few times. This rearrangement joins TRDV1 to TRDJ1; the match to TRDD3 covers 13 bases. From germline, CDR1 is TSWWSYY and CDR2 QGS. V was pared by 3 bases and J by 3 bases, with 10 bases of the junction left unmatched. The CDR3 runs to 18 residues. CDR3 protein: CALGDTFPTGGYADKLIF. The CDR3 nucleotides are TGTGCTCTTGGGGACACGTTCCCGACTGGGGGATACGCCGATAAACTCATCTTT.

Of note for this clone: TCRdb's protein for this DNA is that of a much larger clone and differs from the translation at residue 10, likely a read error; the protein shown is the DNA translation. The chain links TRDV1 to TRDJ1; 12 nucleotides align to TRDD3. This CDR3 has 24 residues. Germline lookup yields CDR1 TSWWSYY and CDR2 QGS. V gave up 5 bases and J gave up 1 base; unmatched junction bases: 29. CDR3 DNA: TGTGCTCTTGGGCGAACGTGGCGTTACACATTACTGGGGGATACAGCGGCGGTCACCGATAAACTCATCTTT. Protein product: CALGRTWRYTLLGDTAAVTDKLIF.

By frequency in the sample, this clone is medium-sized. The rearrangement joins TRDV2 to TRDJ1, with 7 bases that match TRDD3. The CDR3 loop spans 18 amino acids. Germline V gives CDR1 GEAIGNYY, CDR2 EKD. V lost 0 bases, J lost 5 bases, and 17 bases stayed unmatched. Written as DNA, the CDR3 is TGTGCCTGTGACACCGTCTCAGGATCTGGGGGCTCCAGAGATAAACTCATCTTT. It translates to CACDTVSGSGGSRDKLIF.

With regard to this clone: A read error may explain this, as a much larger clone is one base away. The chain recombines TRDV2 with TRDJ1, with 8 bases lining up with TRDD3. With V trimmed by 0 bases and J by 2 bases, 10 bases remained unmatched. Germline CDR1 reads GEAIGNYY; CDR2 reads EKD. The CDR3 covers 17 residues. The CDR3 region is CACDTIGLGILTDKLIF. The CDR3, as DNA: TGTGCCTGTGACACCATAGGTCTGGGGATACTGACCGATAAACTCATCTTT.

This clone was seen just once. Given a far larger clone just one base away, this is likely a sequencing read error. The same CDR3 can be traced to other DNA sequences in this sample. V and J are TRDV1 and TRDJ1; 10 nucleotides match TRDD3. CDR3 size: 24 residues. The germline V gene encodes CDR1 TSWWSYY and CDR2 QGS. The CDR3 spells CALGEPSVLLLRGGYKVYTDKLIF. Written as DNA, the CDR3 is TGTGCTCTTGGGGAACCGTCGGTCCTACTACTACGTGGGGGATACAAAGTGTACACAGATAAACTCATCTTT.

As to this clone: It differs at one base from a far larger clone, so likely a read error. CDR3: CACDPVQVNGGQDLHYIDKLIF. The DNA for the CDR3 is TGTGCCTGTGACCCCGTCCAGGTGAATGGGGGTCAAGATCTCCACTACATCGATAAACTCATCTTT. The genes are TRDV2 and TRDJ1; perhaps TRDD3 as D (6 bases). The CDR3 is made up of 22 amino acids. Germline V gene sequence: CDR1 GEAIGNYY, CDR2 EKD. The V end lost 3 bases, the J end lost 4 bases, and 38 bases lay between the germline ends.

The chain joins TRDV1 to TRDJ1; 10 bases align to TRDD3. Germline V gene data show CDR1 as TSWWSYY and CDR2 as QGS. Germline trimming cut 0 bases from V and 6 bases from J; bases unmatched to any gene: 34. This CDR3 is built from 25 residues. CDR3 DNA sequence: TGTGCTCTTGGGGAACTATCACATCGATTAGGCTTCCCAAATCATCTGGGGGATAAAGTCAATAAACTCATCTTT. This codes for CALGELSHRLGFPNHLGDKVNKLIF.

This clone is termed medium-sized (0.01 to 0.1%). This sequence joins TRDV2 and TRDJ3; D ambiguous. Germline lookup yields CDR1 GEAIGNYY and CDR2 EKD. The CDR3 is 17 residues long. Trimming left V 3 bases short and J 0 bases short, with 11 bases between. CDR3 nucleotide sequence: TGTGCCTGTGACCCTCCGACCAACTCCTGGGACACCCGACAGATGTTTTTC. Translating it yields CACDPPTNSWDTRQMFF.

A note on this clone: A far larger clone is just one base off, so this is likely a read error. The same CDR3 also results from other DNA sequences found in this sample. CDR3 protein: CACDTYGGYKGLATDKLIF. The CDR3 nucleotides read TGTGCCTGTGACACCTATGGGGGGTACAAGGGCCTTGCGACCGATAAACTCATCTTT. The V call is TRDV2, the J call TRDJ1; D possibly corresponds to TRDD3 (6 bases). The CDR3 runs to 19 residues. CDR1 and CDR2 (germline): GEAIGNYY, EKD. V gave up 0 bases and J gave up 2 bases, with 24 bases separating them.

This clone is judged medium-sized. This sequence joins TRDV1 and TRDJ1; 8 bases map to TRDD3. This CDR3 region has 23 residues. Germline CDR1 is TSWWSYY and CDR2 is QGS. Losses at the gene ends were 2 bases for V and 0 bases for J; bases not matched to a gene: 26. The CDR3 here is CALGEMGSFWLLLGVFNTDKLIF. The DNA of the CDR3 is TGTGCTCTTGGGGAAATGGGTTCATTTTGGTTATTACTGGGGGTTTTTAACACCGATAAACTCATCTTT.

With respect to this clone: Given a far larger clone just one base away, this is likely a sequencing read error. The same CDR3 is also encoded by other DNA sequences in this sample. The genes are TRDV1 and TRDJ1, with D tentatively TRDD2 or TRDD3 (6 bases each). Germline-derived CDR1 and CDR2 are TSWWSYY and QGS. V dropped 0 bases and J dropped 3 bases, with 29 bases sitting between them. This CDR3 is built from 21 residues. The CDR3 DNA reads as TGTGCTCTTGGGGAACTAGGAGCTCTTCCTTTAGTACTGGGTTATCCCGATAAACTCATCTTT. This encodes CALGELGALPLVLGYPDKLIF.

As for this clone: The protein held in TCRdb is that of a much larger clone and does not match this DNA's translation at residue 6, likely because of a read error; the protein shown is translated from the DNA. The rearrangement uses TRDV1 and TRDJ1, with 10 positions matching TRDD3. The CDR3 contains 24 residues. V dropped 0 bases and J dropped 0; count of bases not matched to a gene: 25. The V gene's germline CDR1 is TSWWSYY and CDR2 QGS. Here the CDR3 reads CALGELSVLLLRGGYKVYTDKLIF. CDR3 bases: TGTGCTCTTGGGGAACTGTCGGTCCTACTACTACGTGGGGGATACAAAGTGTACACCGATAAACTCATCTTT.

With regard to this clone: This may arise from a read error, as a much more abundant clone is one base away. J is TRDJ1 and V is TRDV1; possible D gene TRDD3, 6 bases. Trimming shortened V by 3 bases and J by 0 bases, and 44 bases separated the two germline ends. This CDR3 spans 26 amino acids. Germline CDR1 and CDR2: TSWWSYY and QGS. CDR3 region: CALGDPSVSLRPLYWEIRAYTDKLIF. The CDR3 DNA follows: TGTGCTCTTGGGGATCCCTCAGTTTCTCTACGGCCCCTTTATTGGGAGATACGAGCGTACACCGATAAACTCATCTTT.

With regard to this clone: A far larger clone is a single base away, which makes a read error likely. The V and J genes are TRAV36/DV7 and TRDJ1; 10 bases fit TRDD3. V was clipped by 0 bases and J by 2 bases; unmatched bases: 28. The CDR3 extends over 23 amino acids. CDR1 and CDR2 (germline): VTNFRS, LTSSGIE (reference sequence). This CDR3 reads CAVEAYLPSYLYRGIRGTDKLIF. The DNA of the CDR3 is TGTGCTGTGGAGGCTTATCTGCCTTCCTATCTTTACCGGGGGATACGCGGGACCGATAAACTCATCTTT.

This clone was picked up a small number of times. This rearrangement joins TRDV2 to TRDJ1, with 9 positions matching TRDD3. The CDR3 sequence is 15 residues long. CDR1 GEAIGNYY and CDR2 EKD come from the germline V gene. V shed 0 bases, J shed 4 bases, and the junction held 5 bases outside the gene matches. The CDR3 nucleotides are TGTGCCTGTGACACCGTCGGGGGATACTTCGATAAACTCATCTTT. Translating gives CACDTVGGYFDKLIF.

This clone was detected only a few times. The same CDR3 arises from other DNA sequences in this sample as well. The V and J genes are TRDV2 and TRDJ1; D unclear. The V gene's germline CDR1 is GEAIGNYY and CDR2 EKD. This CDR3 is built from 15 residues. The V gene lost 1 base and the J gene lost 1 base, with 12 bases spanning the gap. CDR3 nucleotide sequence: TGTGCCTGTGACACGTTGGGTAGGGGCACCGATAAACTCATCTTT. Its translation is CACDTLGRGTDKLIF.

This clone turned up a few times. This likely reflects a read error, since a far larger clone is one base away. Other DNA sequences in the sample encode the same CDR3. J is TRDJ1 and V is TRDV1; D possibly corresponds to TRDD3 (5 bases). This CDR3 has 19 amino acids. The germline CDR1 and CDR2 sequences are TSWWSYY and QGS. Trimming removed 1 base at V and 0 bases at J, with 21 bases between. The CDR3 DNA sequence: TGTGCTCTTGGGGAACCTTGTGGCTACCGGGGAATACACACCGATAAACTCATCTTT. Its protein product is CALGEPCGYRGIHTDKLIF.

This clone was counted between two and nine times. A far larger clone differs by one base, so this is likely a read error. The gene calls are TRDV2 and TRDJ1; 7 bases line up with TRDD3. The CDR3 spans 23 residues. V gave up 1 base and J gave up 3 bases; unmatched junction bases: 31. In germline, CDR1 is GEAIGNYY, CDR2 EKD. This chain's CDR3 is CACDTVKGDKRVRGDQNADKLIF. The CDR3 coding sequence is TGTGCCTGTGACACAGTAAAGGGAGACAAGAGAGTACGGGGGGATCAGAACGCCGATAAACTCATCTTT.

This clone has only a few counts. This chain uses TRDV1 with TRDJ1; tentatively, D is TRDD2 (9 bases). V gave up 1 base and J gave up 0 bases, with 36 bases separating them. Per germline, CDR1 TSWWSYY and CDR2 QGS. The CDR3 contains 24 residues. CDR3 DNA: TGTGCTCTTGGGGAACACCCTTTCCTTCCTTCCTACGCTGGGGGACCAACGTACACCGATAAACTCATCTTT. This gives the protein CALGEHPFLPSYAGGPTYTDKLIF.